Below, 20 T cell receptor beta chains from the same sample are listed, as sequenced in a study of blood T cell repertoires in COVID-19. Generated by immunoSEQ multiplex PCR, the TCRdb table keeps only in-frame clones and is missing some. The sample shows 140,000 to 150,000 clones, roughly 79% of them seen only once. Input material: peripheral blood. The source of these receptors is a human donor with acute or convalescent COVID-19. The donor label of this sample is uncertain.

The chain combines TRBV7-6 with TRBJ2-1, with D possibly matching TRBD1 (5 bases). The CDR3 covers 16 residues. The germline V gene has CDR1 SGHVS and CDR2 FNYEAQ. V lost 2 bases and J 0 bases, leaving 11 bases between the germline ends. The CDR3 spells CASSLQGYPSYNEQFF. The CDR3 DNA follows: TGTGCCAGCAGCTTACAGGGATACCCCTCCTACAATGAGCAGTTCTTC.

This clone was seen once. The rearrangement links TRBV27 to TRBJ2-1; 8 bases agree with TRBD2. The germline gives CDR1 MNHEY, CDR2 SMNVEV (reference sequence). V dropped 3 bases and J dropped 8; count of bases not matched to a gene: 3. The CDR3 runs to 13 residues. As DNA, the CDR3 is TGTGCCAGCAGTTTCGGACTAGCTTATGAGCAGTTCTTC. Translating it yields CASSFGLAYEQFF.

The chain has TRBV7-9 and TRBJ1-1; no firm D call. The CDR3 has 12 residues. Looked up from germline, CDR1 is SEHNR and CDR2 is FQNEAQ (reference sequence). Trimming pared 3 bases from V and 4 bases from J, leaving 6 bases between. DNA for the CDR3: TGTGCCAGCAGCTTGGGCCTCACTGAAGCTTTCTTT. It specifies CASSLGLTEAFF.

This clone was seen a few times. The J gene is TRBJ2-1, the V gene TRBV5-4, with 8 bases matching TRBD1. V trimming: 2 bases; J trimming: 9 bases; junction bases outside the gene matches: 16. This CDR3 spans 17 amino acids. Germline loops: CDR1 SGHNT, CDR2 YYREEE (reference sequence). The CDR3 DNA sequence: TGTGCCAGCAGCTTAGAAGGTCTAGGACAGGGCATGACTGAGCAGTTCTTC. It specifies CASSLEGLGQGMTEQFF.

The V gene is TRBV7-9, the J gene TRBJ1-6; 10 bases are a match to TRBD1. This CDR3 contains 16 residues. V lost 5 bases and J lost 5; bases outside the gene matches: 6. Germline V gene data show CDR1 as SEHNR and CDR2 as FQNEAQ (reference sequence). CDR3 DNA sequence: TGTGCCAGCAGCCAGGGACAGGGGAACGATAATTCACCCCTCCACTTT. Translating gives CASSQGQGNDNSPLHF. Based on the CDR3 plus reference TRBV7-9 and TRBJ1-6, the full variable domain is DTGVSQNPRHKITKRGQNVTFRCDPISEHNRLYWYRQTLGQGPEFLTYFQNEAQLEKSRLLSDRFSAERPKGSFSTLEIQRTEQGDSAMYLCASSQGQGNDNSPLHFGNGTRLTVT.

The chain carries TRBV29-1 and TRBJ1-1; D is unresolved. CDR3 length equals 11 residues. V shed 7 bases and J shed 6 bases, with 12 bases lying between them. From germline, CDR1 is SQVTM and CDR2 ANQGSEA. CDR3 nucleotides: TGCAGCGGGTCAATCGGGGCTGAAGCTTTCTTT. The encoded protein is CSGSIGAEAFF. The variable domain in full, completed from reference TRBV29-1 and TRBJ1-1, reads SAVISQKPSRDICQRGTSLTIQCQVDSQVTMMFWYRQQPGQSLTLIATANQGSEATYESGFVIDKFPISRPNLTFSTLTVSNMSPEDSSIYLCSGSIGAEAFFGQGTRLTVV.

The count of this clone is one. The V call is TRBV5-6, the J call TRBJ1-2, with 9 bases that match TRBD1. V was pared by 0 bases and J by 4 bases, with 1 base of the junction left unmatched. The CDR3 loop spans 14 amino acids. Germline CDR1 SGHDT, CDR2 YYEEEE. CDR3 nucleotides: TGTGCCAGCAGCTTGGGGACAGGGGCCTATGGCTACACCTTC. It yields the protein CASSLGTGAYGYTF.

Concerning this clone: A far more abundant clone sits one base away, making this likely a read error. The chain has TRBV11-2 and TRBJ1-5; weak D call: TRBD1 (5 bases). The V end was cut by 1 base, the J end by 1 base, with 5 bases between. CDR3 size: 14 residues. Per the germline V gene, CDR1 is SGHAT and CDR2 is FQNNGV. In DNA form, the CDR3 reads TGTGCCAGCAGCTTAGCAGGGAGCAATCAGCCCCAGCATTTT. It yields the protein CASSLAGSNQPQHF.

The V gene is TRBV2, the J gene TRBJ2-2, with 10 bases fitting TRBD1. The V gene's germline CDR1 is SNHLY and CDR2 FYNNEI. After removal of 6 bases from V and 0 bases from J, the junction contained 7 bases not matched to a gene. The CDR3 is made up of 17 amino acids. The CDR3 nucleotides read TGTGCCAGCAGCGATCCCGGACAGGGGGCGAACACCGGGGAGCTGTTTTTT. Translation gives CASSDPGQGANTGELFF.

The chain employs TRBV7-2 and TRBJ2-3, with 10 bases identical to TRBD2. Germline lookup yields CDR1 SGHTA and CDR2 FQGNSA. Trimming removed 4 bases from V and 6 bases from J; junction bases left unmatched: 7. The CDR3 consists of 15 residues. The chain's CDR3 is CASSSPSGGGDTQYF. The DNA of the CDR3 is TGTGCCAGCAGCTCTCCTAGCGGGGGCGGGGATACGCAGTATTTT.

This chain uses TRBV18 with TRBJ2-5, with unresolved D. The CDR3 contains 14 residues. The V gene's germline CDR1 is KGHSH and CDR2 LQKENI. Trimming took off 6 bases at V and 5 bases at J, with 16 bases between the two ends. The CDR3 region is CASSPGWSGETQYF. The CDR3 bases are TGTGCCAGCTCCCCCGGCTGGTCCGGGGAGACCCAGTACTTC.

This clone was counted once. The chain couples TRBV30 to TRBJ1-2, with a weak D call TRBD1 (5 bases). CDR1 GTSNPN and CDR2 SVGIG come from the germline V gene (reference sequence). Between the trimmed V and J ends, which lost 2 bases and 3 bases, there was a span of 13 bases. This CDR3 is 14 amino acids long. CDR3 sequence (DNA): TGTGCCTGGAGTCTGGACAACTCGGACTATGGCTACACCTTC. Its translation is CAWSLDNSDYGYTF.

This chain joins TRBV19 and TRBJ1-5, with TRBD1 as a possible D gene (6 bases). Germline V gene sequence: CDR1 LNHDA, CDR2 SQIVND (reference sequence). The CDR3 runs 15 residues. V gave up 3 bases and J gave up 1 base, with 10 bases separating them. CDR3 DNA: TGTGCCAGTAGTATGGTGAGGGGGAGCAATCAGCCCCAGCATTTT. This encodes CASSMVRGSNQPQHF.

The chain employs TRBV9 and TRBJ2-4, with 7 bases lining up with TRBD1. Germline V lookup: CDR1 SGDLS, CDR2 YYNGEE. The length of the CDR3 is 16 residues. V was pared by 4 bases and J by 0 bases, with 7 bases of the junction left unmatched. CDR3 DNA sequence: TGTGCCAGCAGCCCCGGACAGGCGGTAGCCAAAAACATTCAGTACTTC. This translates into CASSPGQAVAKNIQYF. Full variable domain (rest looked up from reference TRBV9 and TRBJ2-4): DSGVTQTPKHLITATGQRVTLRCSPRSGDLSVYWYQQSLDQGLQFLIQYYNGEERAKGNILERFSAQQFPDLHSELNLSSLELGDSALYFCASSPGQAVAKNIQYFGAGTRLSVL.

In this sample, this clone turned up once. The chain couples TRBV9 to TRBJ1-1; D is unclear. Per the germline V gene, CDR1 is SGDLS and CDR2 is YYNGEE. V was clipped by 7 bases and J by 4 bases, with 14 bases between them. This CDR3 spans 13 amino acids. The CDR3 loop is CASGVGGSTEAFF. CDR3 nucleotide sequence: TGTGCCAGCGGGGTAGGAGGGAGCACTGAAGCTTTCTTT.

V gene TRBV18 combines with J gene TRBJ1-1; D unclear. Germline loops: CDR1 KGHSH, CDR2 LQKENI. The CDR3 contains 13 residues. V lost 7 bases to trimming and J lost 1 base, with 10 bases between them. The CDR3 here is CASLMGRNTEAFF. The CDR3 DNA reads as TGTGCCAGCTTAATGGGGAGGAACACTGAAGCTTTCTTT.

Only a few counts were recorded for this clone. The chain is built from TRBV5-4 and TRBJ1-4; D uncertain. The CDR3 totals 14 residues. Germline loops: CDR1 SGHNT, CDR2 YYREEE (reference sequence). V was trimmed by 4 bases and J by 8 bases, leaving 15 bases between them. CDR3: CASSRRTGKEKLFF. As DNA, the CDR3 is TGTGCCAGCAGCCGGAGGACGGGTAAAGAAAAACTGTTTTTT.

This clone occurred a few times. J is TRBJ1-1 and V is TRBV7-9, with D hard to call. Germline V lookup: CDR1 SEHNR, CDR2 FQNEAQ (reference sequence). The V and J ends lost 2 bases and 3 bases respectively, with 13 bases between them. This CDR3 region has 15 residues. The CDR3 spells CASSLSRRGDTEAFF. The CDR3 nucleotides read TGTGCCAGCAGCTTAAGTAGGCGAGGAGACACTGAAGCTTTCTTT.

The rearrangement links TRBV10-3 to TRBJ2-4, with D possibly TRBD1 on 5 matching bases. CDR3 length: 16 residues. Germline V gene lookup returns CDR1 ENHRY and CDR2 SYGVKD. V dropped 11 bases and J dropped 3 bases, with 23 bases sitting between them. In nucleotides, the CDR3 is TGTGCCGCCTCAAAGGGGCAGCCCCTAGGCAAAAACATTCAGTACTTC. Protein product: CAASKGQPLGKNIQYF.

The V and J genes are TRBV4-1 and TRBJ1-4; D call uncertain. This CDR3 contains 15 residues. V was shortened by 5 bases and J by 8 bases, with 18 bases between the two germline ends. Germline-derived CDR1 and CDR2 are MGHRA and YSYEKL. This CDR3 reads CASSVLPGVGEKLFF. The CDR3 DNA reads TGCGCCAGCAGCGTGCTACCCGGGGTAGGGGAAAAACTGTTTTTT.